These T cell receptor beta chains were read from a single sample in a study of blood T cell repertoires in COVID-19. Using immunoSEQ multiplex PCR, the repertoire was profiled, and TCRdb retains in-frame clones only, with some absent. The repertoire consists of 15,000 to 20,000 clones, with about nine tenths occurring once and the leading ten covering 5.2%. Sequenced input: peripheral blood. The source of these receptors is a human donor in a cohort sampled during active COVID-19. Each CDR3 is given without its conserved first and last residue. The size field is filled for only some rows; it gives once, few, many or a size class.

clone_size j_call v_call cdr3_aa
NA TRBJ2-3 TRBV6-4 ASSDSRGLADTSTDTQY
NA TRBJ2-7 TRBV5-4 ASSLGGQGYYEQY
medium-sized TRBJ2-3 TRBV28 ASSSHRTSTDTQY
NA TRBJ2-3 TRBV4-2 ASSLLTSTDTQY
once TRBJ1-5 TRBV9 ASSEDSYSNQPQH
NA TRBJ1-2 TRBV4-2 ASSQLDRSYYGYT
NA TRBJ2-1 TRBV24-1 ATSGLELANNEQF
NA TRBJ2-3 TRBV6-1 ASSGGTSGLLGTDTQY
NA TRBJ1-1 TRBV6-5 ASRKRGATDAEAF
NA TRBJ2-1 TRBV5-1 ASSFRGRGSYNEQF
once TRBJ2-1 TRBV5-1 ASSPDTYNEQF
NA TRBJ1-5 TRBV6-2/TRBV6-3 ASSYEGSQPQH
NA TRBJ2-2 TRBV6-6 AVGLAGNLDGELF
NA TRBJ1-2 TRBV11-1 ASRDRGSPYGYT
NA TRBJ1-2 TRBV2 ASSVKQGAGYT
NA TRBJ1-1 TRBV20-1 SASVGITEAF
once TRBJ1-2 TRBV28 ASLRAGGNYGYT
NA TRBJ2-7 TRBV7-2 ASSFAQAYHEQY
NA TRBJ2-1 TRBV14 ASSQLPGGAYNEQF
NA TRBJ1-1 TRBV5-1 ASSLGQKNTEAF
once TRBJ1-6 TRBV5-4 ASSSYSSPLH
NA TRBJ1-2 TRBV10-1 ASSLDRNYGYT
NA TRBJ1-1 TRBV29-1 SAGEAEAF
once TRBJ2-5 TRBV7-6 ASSSLPRGEVQETQY
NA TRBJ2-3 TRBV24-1 ATSDSRRSADTQY
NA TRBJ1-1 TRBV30 AWSVRTPNTEAF
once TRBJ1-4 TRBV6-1 ASSEVPRATNEKLF
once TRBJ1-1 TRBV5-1 ASSLGSPGGTEAF
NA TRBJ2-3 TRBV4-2 ASSRGLAGTDTQY
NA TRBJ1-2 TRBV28 ASRRGDYGYT
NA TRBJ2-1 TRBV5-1 ASSVTSGILYNEQF
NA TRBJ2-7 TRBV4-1 ASSQVGLAGHEQY
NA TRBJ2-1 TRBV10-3 AMAGIGYNEQF
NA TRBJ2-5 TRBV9 ASSPEDRVRETQY
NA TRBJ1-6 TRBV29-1 SVRDRADNSPLH
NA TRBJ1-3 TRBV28 ASSFQGNTIY
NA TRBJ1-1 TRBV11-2 ASSGRTGSNTEAF
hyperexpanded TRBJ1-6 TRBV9 ASSSPNSPLH
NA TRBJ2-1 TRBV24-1 ATSDLTSHNEQF
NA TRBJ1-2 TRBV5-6 ASSLGRGSYGYT
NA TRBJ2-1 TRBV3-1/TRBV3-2 ASSQSLTGGQF
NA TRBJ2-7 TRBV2 ASSGGLAGGYEQY
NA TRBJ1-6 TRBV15 ATSTINSPLH
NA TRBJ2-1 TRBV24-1 ATSDSARQGNNEQF
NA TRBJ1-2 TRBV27 ASSLLGAGGYT